Below, 11 T cell receptor beta chains from the same sample are listed, as sequenced in a study of shared clonotypes between healthy human individuals. Some clones are missing from TCRdb's copy, which holds only in-frame ones; the method was immunoSEQ multiplex PCR. The sample includes about 1 million clones, about 77% seen only once; the top ten take approximately 1.5%. Sequenced material: memory CD4+ T cells sorted from blood. Subset: CD45RA-negative fraction. These receptors all come from a man aged 18 to 35 in good health.

J is TRBJ1-5 and V is TRBV10-2; the match to TRBD1 covers 10 bases. The germline gives CDR1 WSHSY, CDR2 SAAADI. The junction had 6 bases not matched to a gene; V was cut back by 4 bases and J by 0 bases. CDR3 length equals 17 residues. CDR3 sequence: CASSGGTGAFSNQPQHF. The CDR3 bases are TGCGCCAGCAGTGGAGGGACAGGGGCCTTTAGCAATCAGCCCCAGCATTTT.

The chain recombines TRBV7-9 with TRBJ2-1, with 7 bases identical to TRBD2. The ends lost 8 bases at V and 6 bases at J; junction bases unmatched: 13. The CDR3 runs 15 residues. Germline CDR1 and CDR2: SEHNR and FQNEAQ (reference sequence). Here the CDR3 DNA reads TGTGCCAGCTCTCCAGAGGGGACTAAAGGCAATGAGCAGTTCTTC. Protein: CASSPEGTKGNEQFF.

V gene TRBV15 combines with J gene TRBJ1-4; D remains ambiguous. The germline CDR1 and CDR2 sequences are LNHNV and YYDKDF (reference sequence). This CDR3 region has 14 residues. Trimming cost V 0 bases and J 0 bases, with 2 bases left between them. Here the CDR3 DNA reads TGTGCCACCAGCAGAGATGCAACTAATGAAAAACTGTTTTTT. This gives the protein CATSRDATNEKLFF.

As for this clone: One end of the junction does not line up with germline, which may come from a read error. The rearrangement uses TRBV7-7 and TRBJ2-3; TRBD2 matches 8 bases. CDR3 length: 15 amino acids. The germline gives CDR1 SSHAT, CDR2 FNYEAQ (reference sequence). The DNA for the CDR3 is TGTGCTAGCAGCCTATATAGCGGGGCCACAGATACGCAGTATTTT. It codes for CASSLYSGATDTQYF.

V and J are TRBV11-2 and TRBJ2-5, with a weak D call TRBD1 (6 bases). Trimming shortened V by 5 bases and J by 2 bases, and 15 bases separated the two germline ends. Germline V gene sequence: CDR1 SGHAT, CDR2 FQNNGV. CDR3 length: 15 residues. CDR3 bases: TGTGCCAGCAGCCCCCGCACAACAGGGCAAGAGACCCAGTACTTC. Amino acid sequence: CASSPRTTGQETQYF.

This chain joins TRBV10-1 and TRBJ2-5, with 7 bases that match TRBD1. Germline loops: CDR1 WNHNN, CDR2 SYGVQD (reference sequence). The length of the CDR3 is 14 residues. Trimming took 3 bases from V and 4 from J; bases not matched to a gene: 5. The chain's CDR3 is CASSDGTAIETQYF. The DNA for the CDR3 is TGCGCCAGCAGTGATGGGACAGCCATAGAGACCCAGTACTTC.

CDR3 loop: CATSRGVDNEQFF. CDR3 DNA: TGTGCCACCAGCAGAGGGGTAGATAATGAGCAGTTCTTC. The chain has TRBV15 and TRBJ2-1, with D unclear. From germline, CDR1 is LNHNV and CDR2 YYDKDF (reference sequence). The ends were cut back, 1 base at V and 7 bases at J, with 8 bases in the middle. The CDR3 has 13 residues.

In this sample, this clone turned up once. The chain has TRBV5-4 and TRBJ2-1, with 7 bases identical to TRBD1. Germline V lookup: CDR1 SGHNT, CDR2 YYREEE (reference sequence). Unmatched junction bases numbered 11, after V lost 6 bases and J lost 8 bases. The CDR3 extends over 14 amino acids. CDR3 nucleotide sequence: TGTGCCAGCACCCTGGACAGGTCAGGGGATGAGCAGTTCTTC. Encoded protein: CASTLDRSGDEQFF.

V and J are TRBV28 and TRBJ2-7; TRBD1 matches at 7 bases. This CDR3 has 13 residues. In germline, CDR1 is MDHEN, CDR2 SYDVKM. With 5 bases clipped from V and 3 bases from J, the junction kept 4 bases outside the gene matches. The CDR3 is CASSRQGGYEQYF. Written as DNA, the CDR3 is TGTGCCAGCAGTCGACAGGGTGGCTACGAGCAGTACTTC.

The rearrangement joins TRBV7-2 to TRBJ2-5; 13 positions agree with TRBD2. J lost 2 bases, V lost 4 bases, and 4 bases had no gene match. Germline CDR1 and CDR2: SGHTA and FQGNSA. This CDR3 contains 16 residues. Here the CDR3 DNA reads TGTGCCAGCAGCTCCAGGGGACTAGCGGGACAAGAGACCCAGTACTTC. It codes for CASSSRGLAGQETQYF.

The chain employs TRBV6-1 and TRBJ2-7; TRBD1 matches 9 bases. V shed 6 bases, J shed 7 bases, and the junction held 10 bases outside the gene matches. From germline, CDR1 is MNHNS and CDR2 SASEGT. The CDR3 runs 14 residues. The CDR3 nucleotides read TGTGCCAGCAGGACAGGGGGTATAGGAGGGGAGCAGTACTTC. Translating it yields CASRTGGIGGEQYF.